This paragraph covers one TCR beta chain sequence. The data were obtained in a study of blood T cell repertoires in COVID-19. Study-level information: From the United States, Italy and Spain came samples of acute and convalescent COVID-19. From T cells, B-cell-depleted T cells, or PBMCs came the material, which was cDNA or gDNA.

In the original workflow: The authors estimated nucleated cell counts from reference gene primer amplification. Sequencing used immunoSEQ multiplex PCR; TCRdb keeps in-frame clones, though not all of them. V, J and clone size reflect that table, while D and trimming were determined from the DNA. The sample has 180,000 or so clones, about 87% seen once; the top ten hold 1.5% to 2%. The sequence derives from a woman aged 45-65 years with acute or convalescent COVID-19. The specimen was peripheral blood.

CDR3 sequence: CASSRGPGEQYF. CDR3 bases: TGTGCCAGCAGCAGGGGGCCAGGAGAGCAGTACTTC. This sequence joins TRBV27 and TRBJ2-7; TRBD1 matches 8 bases. The CDR3 runs 12 residues. CDR1 is MNHEY, CDR2 SMNVEV, per germline (reference sequence). Trimming at V came to 6 bases and at J to 7 bases, leaving 5 bases not matched to a gene.